This T cell receptor beta chain was identified during a study of blood T cells in healthy people across ages. On this clonotype: What it binds is not known.

CDR1 is DFQATT and CDR2 is SNEGSKA in the germline V gene (reference sequence). V lost 0 bases and J 9 bases, leaving 18 bases between the germline ends. The CDR3 runs 15 residues. Findings and caveats of the study: Unknown donor CMV status possibly confounded expanded clonotype changes.

Sample-barcoded 5' priming and a J-beta primer mix drove a second PCR of roughly 7 to 11 cycles. Every single cDNA molecule received a tag from a template-switch adaptor with 12 random nucleotides. TCRdb analysed the 5' RACE reads with MiXCR anew, one entry per CDR3 protein. The table shows over 950,000 distinct CDR3 sequences, with under 40% occurring only once. Sample: blood. This sequence was found in a man aged 18 to 35 in good health. The chain has TRBV20-1 and TRBJ2-1, with TRBD2 as a possible D gene (6 bases). CDR3 bases: TGCAGTGCTAGAGATCTAGCGCACTCTGGCACTGAGCAGTTCTTC. As protein: CSARDLAHSGTEQFF.